What follows is one T cell receptor (beta chain) and its context. Its matching antigen is unknown. The data were obtained in a study of regulatory dendritic cells for organ transplantation. Overall study findings and caveats: Memory T cells were less diverse than naive, with memory CD8+ most oligoclonal.

Produced via immunoSEQ multiplex PCR; TCRdb's table is partial and in-frame only. This sample yields 35,000 to 45,000 clones, of which about 90% are seen a single time; approximately 0.11% belongs to the top ten. The CDR3 spans 17 residues. V lost 4 bases to trimming and J lost 5 bases, with 21 bases between them. From germline, CDR1 is LNHDA and CDR2 SQIVND (reference sequence). What was sequenced was naive CD8+ T cells from blood. Indicated subset: CD45RA+ naive T cells. The V and J genes are TRBV19 and TRBJ1-5, with D perhaps matching TRBD1 (6 bases). This receptor was identified in a human donor in good health. CDR3 sequence: CASSKDYGWGADQPQHF. The CDR3 bases are TGTGCCAGTAGTAAAGACTATGGGTGGGGGGCGGATCAGCCCCAGCATTTT.